A selection of T cell receptor beta chains follows, all from one sample in a study of blood T cell repertoires in COVID-19. Here immunoSEQ multiplex PCR was the method, and the copy in TCRdb shows in-frame clones only, minus some. In the table there are fewer than 250,000 clones, 80% to 90% of which are singletons. Sequencing was performed on peripheral blood. These TCRs come from a woman aged 50 to 60 with acute or convalescent COVID-19. CDR3s include the opening cysteine and the closing phenylalanine or tryptophan. A D gene is named only where the DNA matches it firmly. Not all rows give a size; the values are once, few, many and, for expanded clones, a class.

V: TRBV5-1; J: TRBJ2-3; size: -; D: TRBD2; CDR3: CASSVSGTNDPDTQYF; DNA: TGCGCCAGCAGCGTATCCGGGACTAACGACCCCGATACGCAGTATTTT
V: TRBV28; J: TRBJ1-2; size: -; D: TRBD1; CDR3: CASSLWDRAGYGYTF; DNA: TGTGCCAGCAGTTTATGGGACAGGGCGGGCTATGGCTACACCTTC
V: TRBV18; J: TRBJ1-5; size: -; D: -; CDR3: CASSTSPTHQPQHF; DNA: TGTGCCAGCTCAACGAGTCCAACGCACCAGCCCCAGCATTTT
V: TRBV28; J: TRBJ1-5; size: once; D: -; CDR3: CASSFLGGNQPQHF; DNA: TGTGCCAGCAGTTTCCTAGGGGGCAATCAGCCCCAGCATTTT
V: TRBV6-5; J: TRBJ2-4; size: -; D: -; CDR3: CASRSRGNIQYF; DNA: TGTGCCAGCAGATCCCGAGGGAACATTCAGTACTTC
V: TRBV11-2; J: TRBJ2-7; size: -; D: -; CDR3: CASSLDPPGLARQYF; DNA: TGTGCCAGCAGCTTAGATCCCCCAGGGTTGGCTAGGCAGTACTTC
V: TRBV27; J: TRBJ1-1; size: -; D: TRBD1; CDR3: CATTTGEAFF; DNA: TGTGCCACCACGACAGGGGAAGCTTTCTTT
V: TRBV7-2; J: TRBJ2-1; size: -; D: TRBD2; CDR3: CASSFGTSGYNEQFF; DNA: TGTGCCAGCAGCTTCGGGACTAGCGGATACAATGAGCAGTTCTTC
V: TRBV5-6; J: TRBJ1-2; size: -; D: -; CDR3: CASSFSTIYGYTF; DNA: TGTGCCAGCAGCTTCTCAACAATCTATGGCTACACCTTC
V: TRBV29-1; J: TRBJ2-1; size: -; D: TRBD1; CDR3: CSEGQGWANEQFF; DNA: TGCAGCGAAGGACAGGGATGGGCCAATGAGCAGTTCTTC
V: TRBV18; J: TRBJ2-7; size: -; D: -; CDR3: CASSREQWGVESGEQYF; DNA: TGTGCCAGCTCACGAGAGCAATGGGGAGTCGAATCGGGGGAGCAGTACTTC
V: TRBV5-4; J: TRBJ2-6; size: -; D: TRBD1; CDR3: CASSPLGQGGPLSGANVLTF; DNA: TGTGCCAGCAGCCCTCTAGGACAGGGGGGCCCTCTCTCTGGGGCCAACGTCCTGACTTTC
V: TRBV12-3/TRBV12-4; J: TRBJ1-2; size: -; D: -; CDR3: CASSLEQSYGYTF; DNA: TGTGCCAGCAGTTTAGAACAGAGCTATGGCTACACCTTC
V: TRBV10-2; J: TRBJ2-1; size: -; D: TRBD1; CDR3: CASSPGQGYNEQFF; DNA: TGCGCCAGCAGTCCCGGACAGGGCTACAATGAGCAGTTCTTC
V: TRBV6-2/TRBV6-3; J: TRBJ1-3; size: few; D: -; CDR3: CASSPIEGFGNTIYF; DNA: TGTGCCAGCAGTCCAATAGAGGGTTTTGGAAACACCATATATTTT
V: TRBV2; J: TRBJ2-7; size: once; D: TRBD1; CDR3: CASSSDRGTGEQYF; DNA: TGTGCCAGCAGTTCAGACAGGGGGACGGGCGAGCAGTACTTC
V: TRBV5-3; J: TRBJ2-7; size: few; D: -; CDR3: CARSLVGSDEQYF; DNA: TGTGCCAGAAGCTTGGTTGGTAGCGACGAGCAGTACTTC
V: TRBV19; J: TRBJ1-2; size: -; D: -; CDR3: CASSEKGGYGYTF; DNA: TGTGCCAGTAGTGAAAAGGGAGGCTATGGCTACACCTTC
V: TRBV25-1; J: TRBJ2-1; size: few; D: TRBD1; CDR3: CASSVLGTGTADEQFF; DNA: TGTGCCAGCAGTGTTCTCGGGACAGGGACGGCGGATGAGCAGTTCTTC
V: TRBV12-3/TRBV12-4; J: TRBJ1-1; size: -; D: -; CDR3: CASSGDPGTEAFF; DNA: TGTGCCAGCAGCGGAGACCCGGGCACTGAAGCTTTCTTT
V: TRBV18; J: TRBJ2-7; size: few; D: TRBD2; CDR3: CASSPGLEGYEQYF; DNA: TGTGCCAGCTCACCGGGACTAGAGGGCTACGAGCAGTACTTC
V: TRBV28; J: TRBJ1-2; size: -; D: -; CDR3: CASRTQGGPPGYTF; DNA: TGTGCCAGCAGAACCCAGGGAGGGCCCCCTGGCTACACCTTC
V: TRBV28; J: TRBJ1-1; size: -; D: TRBD1; CDR3: CASSPGTGKIEAFF; DNA: TGTGCCAGCAGTCCAGGGACAGGCAAAATTGAAGCTTTCTTT
V: TRBV28; J: TRBJ2-3; size: -; D: TRBD2; CDR3: CASRSRPLSGEPTDTQYF; DNA: TGTGCCAGCAGATCCAGGCCCCTTAGCGGGGAGCCCACAGATACGCAGTATTTT
V: TRBV19; J: TRBJ2-1; size: -; D: -; CDR3: CASKDSRDEQFF; DNA: TGTGCCAGTAAGGACTCGAGGGATGAGCAGTTCTTC
V: TRBV2; J: TRBJ2-7; size: -; D: -; CDR3: CASSLGGSGPYEQYF; DNA: TGTGCCAGCAGCCTCGGGGGTAGCGGCCCCTACGAGCAGTACTTC
V: TRBV6-5; J: TRBJ1-3; size: -; D: -; CDR3: CASSQQGNTIYF; DNA: TGTGCCAGCAGCCAACAAGGAAACACCATATATTTT
V: TRBV18; J: TRBJ2-7; size: -; D: TRBD2; CDR3: CASSPGGRNEQYF; DNA: TGTGCCAGCTCACCGGGCGGGAGAAACGAGCAGTACTTC
V: TRBV2; J: TRBJ2-2; size: -; D: -; CDR3: CASKYTSQGELFF; DNA: TGTGCCAGCAAATATACTTCCCAAGGGGAGCTGTTTTTT
V: TRBV3-1/TRBV3-2; J: TRBJ2-3; size: once; D: TRBD1; CDR3: CASSPTRQGTDTQYF; DNA: TGTGCCAGCAGCCCCACCCGACAGGGGACAGATACGCAGTATTTT
V: TRBV29-1; J: TRBJ2-2; size: -; D: TRBD1; CDR3: CSGAGTGGTGELFF; DNA: TGCAGCGGAGCGGGGACAGGGGGCACCGGGGAGCTGTTTTTT
V: TRBV4-2; J: TRBJ1-1; size: -; D: -; CDR3: CASSLSRGTEAFF; DNA: TGTGCCAGCAGCCTTAGTAGGGGGACTGAAGCTTTCTTT
V: TRBV4-2; J: TRBJ2-3; size: -; D: -; CDR3: CASSQSTSSMGTDTQYF; DNA: TGTGCCAGCAGCCAATCGACTAGTAGTATGGGCACAGATACGCAGTATTTT
V: TRBV6-5; J: TRBJ2-1; size: -; D: -; CDR3: CASSPGVPGFF; DNA: TGTGCCAGCAGTCCGGGGGTCCCGGGGTTCTTC
V: TRBV5-5; J: TRBJ1-5; size: -; D: -; CDR3: CASSLQGTNQPQHF; DNA: TGTGCCAGCAGCCTACAGGGAACCAATCAGCCCCAGCATTTT
V: TRBV19; J: TRBJ1-2; size: -; D: TRBD1; CDR3: CASRPRDRGHNYGYTF; DNA: TGTGCCAGTAGACCCAGGGACAGGGGGCATAACTATGGCTACACCTTC
V: TRBV20-1; J: TRBJ1-5; size: -; D: -; CDR3: CSASYRADGAQHF; DNA: TGCAGTGCTAGTTACAGGGCCGATGGGGCCCAGCATTTT
V: TRBV5-6; J: TRBJ1-3; size: many; D: TRBD1; CDR3: CASSPGQGAHTIYF; DNA: TGTGCCAGCAGCCCGGGACAGGGGGCCCACACCATATATTTT
V: TRBV5-1; J: TRBJ2-7; size: few; D: -; CDR3: CASSLFRAYEQYF; DNA: TGCGCCAGCAGCTTGTTCCGGGCCTACGAGCAGTACTTC
V: TRBV18; J: TRBJ1-2; size: -; D: TRBD1; CDR3: CASSPGGTAYGYTF; DNA: TGTGCCAGCTCACCAGGCGGGACAGCCTATGGCTACACCTTC
V: TRBV5-6; J: TRBJ1-1; size: -; D: -; CDR3: CASSVGVTGRAFF; DNA: TGTGCCAGCAGCGTTGGGGTGACAGGTCGGGCTTTCTTT
V: TRBV6-5; J: TRBJ2-1; size: few; D: TRBD1; CDR3: CASILSRTGEQFF; DNA: TGTGCCAGCATTTTGAGTAGGACAGGTGAGCAGTTCTTC
V: TRBV14; J: TRBJ2-7; size: -; D: TRBD2; CDR3: CASSQQAGGGYEQYF; DNA: TGTGCCAGCAGCCAACAAGCGGGAGGGGGGTACGAGCAGTACTTC